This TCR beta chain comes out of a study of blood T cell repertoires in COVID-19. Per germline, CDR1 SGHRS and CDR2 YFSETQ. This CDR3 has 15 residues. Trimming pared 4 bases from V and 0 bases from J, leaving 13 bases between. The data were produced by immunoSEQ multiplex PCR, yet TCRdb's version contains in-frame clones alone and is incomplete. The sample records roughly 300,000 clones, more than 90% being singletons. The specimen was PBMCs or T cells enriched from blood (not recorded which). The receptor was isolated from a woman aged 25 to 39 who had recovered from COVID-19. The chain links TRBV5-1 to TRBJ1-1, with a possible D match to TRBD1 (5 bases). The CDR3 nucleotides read TGCGCCAGCAGCCCAGCGAAGGGGATGAACACTGAAGCTTTCTTT. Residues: CASSPAKGMNTEAFF. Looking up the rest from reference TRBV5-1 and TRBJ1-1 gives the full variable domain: KAGVTQTPRYLIKTRGQQVTLSCSPISGHRSVSWYQQTPGQGLQFLFEYFSETQRNKGNFPGRFSGRQFSNSRSEMNVSTLELGDSALYLCASSPAKGMNTEAFFGQGTRLTVV.